These 30 T cell receptor beta chains share one sample of origin, sequenced in a study of T cell responses to AZD1222 COVID-19 vaccine. The data were produced by immunoSEQ multiplex PCR, yet TCRdb's version contains in-frame clones alone and is incomplete. The table records tens of thousands of clones, about 80% of them present only once. The sequencing used peripheral blood, collected 28 days after the second AZD1222 dose. The source is an adult who received the AZD1222 COVID-19 vaccine.

This CDR3 reads CASSPPGRSATNEKLFF. The CDR3 DNA follows: TGTGCCAGCTCACCACCGGGGAGGAGTGCAACTAATGAAAAACTGTTTTTT. The chain employs TRBV18 and TRBJ1-4; no clear D gene. The CDR3 consists of 17 residues. V gave up 0 bases and J gave up 0 bases, with 11 bases separating them. Germline-derived CDR1 and CDR2 are KGHSH and LQKENI.

This chain links TRBV27 with TRBJ1-2, with D perhaps TRBD1 (5 bases). CDR3 length equals 14 residues. Between the trimmed V and J ends, which lost 5 bases and 3 bases, there was a span of 13 bases. The germline V gene has CDR1 MNHEY and CDR2 SMNVEV (reference sequence). CDR3 bases: TGTGCCAGCAGTCCACGGGACGGACACTATGGCTACACCTTC. Translated: CASSPRDGHYGYTF.

The gene calls are TRBV10-1 and TRBJ2-7; TRBD1 agrees at 9 bases. CDR1 is WNHNN and CDR2 is SYGVQD in the germline V gene (reference sequence). The trim removed 0 bases at V and 7 bases at J, leaving 10 bases unmatched. The CDR3 has 16 amino acids. CDR3 in amino acids: CASSESIPQGAGEQYF. In DNA form, the CDR3 reads TGCGCCAGCAGTGAGTCGATACCACAGGGGGCAGGGGAGCAGTACTTC.

This chain connects TRBV3-1 (or the pseudogene TRBV3-2) to TRBJ2-5; possible D gene TRBD1, 6 bases. The CDR3 is 17 amino acids. CDR1 is LGHDT, CDR2 YNNKEL, per germline (reference sequence). The V end lost 0 bases, the J end lost 4 bases, and 18 bases lay between the germline ends. CDR3 sequence: CASSQESKGGFSETQYF. In DNA, the CDR3 is TGTGCCAGCAGCCAAGAGTCGAAAGGGGGTTTCTCAGAGACCCAGTACTTC.

This chain uses TRBV7-6 with TRBJ1-5, with D hard to call. CDR3 length: 15 amino acids. Germline loops: CDR1 SGHVS, CDR2 FNYEAQ. Trimming stripped 5 bases from V and 7 bases from J, with 18 bases between. CDR3 coding DNA: TGTGCCAGCAGCCCCCGTGGTAGGCGCTTACAGCCCCAGCATTTT. Translated, it gives CASSPRGRRLQPQHF.

V and J are TRBV15 and TRBJ1-4; a possible D gene is TRBD1 (5 bases). Trimming shortened V by 5 bases and J by 5 bases, and 12 bases separated the two germline ends. The CDR3 is 14 amino acids. Germline-derived CDR1 and CDR2 are LNHNV and YYDKDF (reference sequence). CDR3 nucleotides: TGTGCCACCAGCGGGGTTGGGGGAAATGAAAAACTGTTTTTT. This encodes CATSGVGGNEKLFF.

V and J are TRBV2 and TRBJ2-3; 16 bases are a match to TRBD2. Trimming at V came to 6 bases and at J to 4 bases, leaving 13 bases not matched to a gene. The CDR3 extends over 19 amino acids. Germline V lookup: CDR1 SNHLY, CDR2 FYNNEI. The CDR3, as DNA: TGTGCCAGCAGGAGGGCTCCGGGACTAGCGGGGGGGCCCTCAGATACGCAGTATTTT. It yields the protein CASRRAPGLAGGPSDTQYF.

CDR3 coding DNA: TGTGCCAGCAGCTTGTTGTACCAGGGCCCCTACGAGCAGTACTTC. Amino acids: CASSLLYQGPYEQYF. The rearrangement uses TRBV5-5 and TRBJ2-7; tentatively, D is TRBD1 (5 bases). The CDR3 totals 15 residues. Per germline, CDR1 SGHKS and CDR2 YYEKEE (reference sequence). V was trimmed by 1 base and J by 2 bases, leaving 13 bases between them.

This sequence joins TRBV5-4 and TRBJ2-7, with D possibly TRBD1 on 8 matching bases. The CDR3 loop spans 16 amino acids. In germline, CDR1 is SGHNT, CDR2 YYREEE (reference sequence). Between the trimmed V and J ends, which lost 0 bases and 2 bases, there was a span of 15 bases. The CDR3 sequence is CASSLGGGQAPYEQYF. The CDR3 bases are TGTGCCAGCAGCTTGGGGGGGGGACAGGCACCCTACGAGCAGTACTTC.

This chain links TRBV7-8 with TRBJ2-1; 11 bases line up with TRBD2. This CDR3 is 18 amino acids long. The germline V gene encodes CDR1 SGHVS and CDR2 FQNEAQ. Unmatched junction bases numbered 13, after V lost 5 bases and J lost 4 bases. CDR3 loop: CASSPPRRLAGRYNEQFF. CDR3 bases: TGTGCCAGCAGCCCACCCAGGAGACTAGCGGGGAGATACAATGAGCAGTTCTTC. Based on the CDR3 plus reference TRBV7-8 and TRBJ2-1, the full variable domain is GAGVSQSPRYKVAKRGQDVALRCDPISGHVSLFWYQQALGQGPEFLTYFQNEAQLDKSGLPSDRFFAERPEGSVSTLKIQRTQQEDSAVYLCASSPPRRLAGRYNEQFFGPGTRLTVL.

This clone was counted only a few times. The J gene is TRBJ2-7, the V gene TRBV7-9; 7 nucleotides match TRBD1. The ends lost 4 bases at V and 6 bases at J; junction bases unmatched: 12. This CDR3 region has 15 residues. Germline CDR1 is SEHNR and CDR2 is FQNEAQ (reference sequence). CDR3: CASSSRGTVKGEQYF. Here the CDR3 DNA reads TGTGCCAGCAGCTCGAGAGGGACAGTTAAGGGCGAGCAGTACTTC.

The V gene is TRBV7-9, the J gene TRBJ1-5; TRBD1 might be the D (5 bases). V was clipped by 4 bases and J by 6 bases, with 13 bases between them. CDR1 SEHNR and CDR2 FQNEAQ come from the germline V gene (reference sequence). There are 14 residues in the CDR3. The CDR3 here is CASSSGQARQPQHF. CDR3 sequence (DNA): TGTGCCAGCAGCTCAGGGCAAGCTCGTCAGCCCCAGCATTTT.

The chain carries TRBV6-5 and TRBJ1-5; 9 bases align to TRBD1. The CDR3 has 14 residues. Germline V gene data show CDR1 as MNHEY and CDR2 as SVGAGI. V lost 5 bases to trimming and J lost 5 bases; unmatched junction nucleotides: 4. The DNA of the CDR3 is TGTGCCAGCAGTAGACAGGGGGTCGATCAGCCCCAGCATTTT. Translating gives CASSRQGVDQPQHF.

This clone was seen only a few times. J is TRBJ1-4 and V is TRBV5-4; 7 bases match TRBD1. V dropped 4 bases and J dropped 12; count of bases not matched to a gene: 9. Germline V lookup: CDR1 SGHNT, CDR2 YYREEE (reference sequence). The CDR3 length is 13 residues. CDR3 coding DNA: TGTGCCAGCAGCCCACCAGGGGGGGGAGAACTGTTTTTT. Amino acid sequence: CASSPPGGGELFF. Full variable domain (outside the CDR3, taken from reference TRBV5-4 and TRBJ1-4): ETGVTQSPTHLIKTRGQQVTLRCSSQSGHNTVSWYQQALGQGPQFIFQYYREEENGRGNFPPRFSGLQFPNYSSELNVNALELDDSALYLCASSPPGGGELFFGSGTQLSVL.

The CDR3 sequence: CASSLGGQGPRSTQYF. CDR3 sequence (DNA): TGTGCCAGCAGCTTAGGGGGACAGGGTCCTAGGTCGACGCAGTACTTC. V is TRBV7-9 and J is TRBJ2-5, with 9 bases that match TRBD1. The CDR3 length is 16 residues. CDR1 is SEHNR, CDR2 FQNEAQ, per germline (reference sequence). J was trimmed by 11 bases and V by 1 base; bases with no gene match: 14.

V usage is TRBV12-3 or TRBV12-4 and J usage is TRBJ1-2; possibly TRBD1 for D (6 bases). The CDR3 spans 13 residues. Deletions cut 6 bases from V and 4 bases from J, with 12 bases between. The CDR3 DNA follows: TGTGCCAGCAGCCTCAGGGGACTCTATGGCTACACCTTC. It yields the protein CASSLRGLYGYTF.

V gene TRBV30 combines with J gene TRBJ1-1; D perhaps matches TRBD1 (5 bases). CDR1 and CDR2 (germline): GTSNPN, SVGIG (reference sequence). The length of the CDR3 is 14 residues. Trimming shortened V by 2 bases and J by 1 base, and 11 bases separated the two germline ends. The CDR3 is CAWSLGRTNTEAFF. CDR3 DNA sequence: TGTGCCTGGAGTTTGGGACGGACGAACACTGAAGCTTTCTTT.

This clone showed up just a few times. The V gene is TRBV7-8, the J gene TRBJ2-5, with D possibly matching TRBD1 (6 bases). The V gene lost 3 bases and the J gene lost 3 bases, with 11 bases spanning the gap. The germline V gene encodes CDR1 SGHVS and CDR2 FQNEAQ. The CDR3 contains 14 residues. The CDR3 sequence is CASSFGTQKETQYF. CDR3 nucleotides: TGTGCCAGCAGCTTCGGGACACAAAAAGAGACCCAGTACTTC.

The genes are TRBV6-1 and TRBJ1-2; D remains ambiguous. Per the germline V gene, CDR1 is MNHNS and CDR2 is SASEGT. V lost 2 bases to trimming and J lost 5 bases, with 15 bases between them. The CDR3 length is 15 residues. CDR3 sequence: CASSESTYGDYGYTF. The CDR3 coding sequence is TGTGCCAGCAGTGAATCTACTTATGGAGATTATGGCTACACCTTC.

This chain connects TRBV6-4 to TRBJ2-1; TRBD1 is a possible D gene (6 bases). The V gene lost 2 bases and the J gene lost 4 bases, with 12 bases spanning the gap. Germline V gives CDR1 MRHNA, CDR2 SNTAGT. The length of the CDR3 is 15 residues. The CDR3 coding sequence is TGTGCCAGCAGTGACGGGGGCTTAGAATACAATGAGCAGTTCTTC. The encoded protein is CASSDGGLEYNEQFF.

This chain connects TRBV19 to TRBJ2-4; 8 bases fit TRBD1. In germline, CDR1 is LNHDA, CDR2 SQIVND (reference sequence). The CDR3 has 17 amino acids. V lost 5 bases, J lost 2 bases, and 11 bases stayed unmatched. The CDR3 bases are TGTGCCAGTAGTGTGATGACAGGGGTGTTAACCAAAAACATTCAGTACTTC. Protein sequence: CASSVMTGVLTKNIQYF. The complete variable domain, with remaining parts taken from reference TRBV19 and TRBJ2-4, reads DGGITQSPKYLFRKEGQNVTLSCEQNLNHDAMYWYRQDPGQGLRLIYYSQIVNDFQKGDIAEGYSVSREKKESFPLTVTSAQKNPTAFYLCASSVMTGVLTKNIQYFGAGTRLSVL.

V usage is TRBV10-3 and J usage is TRBJ2-7; either TRBD1 or TRBD2 may supply D (5 bases each). The length of the CDR3 is 14 residues. Trimming shortened V by 4 bases and J by 2 bases, and 12 bases separated the two germline ends. Germline-derived CDR1 and CDR2 are ENHRY and SYGVKD. DNA for the CDR3: TGTGCCATCAGTGGGGGGACGGAGGCCTACGAGCAGTACTTC. Protein product: CAISGGTEAYEQYF.

The V gene is TRBV18, the J gene TRBJ1-5, with D perhaps TRBD1 (5 bases). Germline CDR1 and CDR2: KGHSH and LQKENI. The CDR3 spans 14 residues. Trimming took 6 bases from V and 3 from J, leaving 12 bases between them. As DNA, the CDR3 is TGTGCCAGCTCTCAAGACAGACACAATCAGCCCCAGCATTTT. This codes for CASSQDRHNQPQHF.

This clone was counted only a few times. The chain joins TRBV5-6 to TRBJ2-5; D tentatively reads TRBD1 or TRBD2 (7 bases each). The CDR3 consists of 15 residues. CDR1 and CDR2 from the germline V gene are SGHDT and YYEEEE. Trimming removed 4 bases at V and 5 bases at J, with 18 bases between. The CDR3 loop reads CASSPQGGGGETQYF. CDR3 DNA sequence: TGTGCCAGCAGCCCCCAGGGGGGCGGGGGTGAGACCCAGTACTTC.

The J gene is TRBJ1-1, the V gene TRBV11-2; maybe TRBD1 (5 bases). The germline V gene encodes CDR1 SGHAT and CDR2 FQNNGV. The CDR3 spans 15 residues. V was pared by 0 bases and J by 5 bases, with 13 bases between. The CDR3 DNA sequence: TGTGCCAGCAGCTTAGATTGGGGGGGTGGTACTGAAGCTTTCTTT. Translating gives CASSLDWGGGTEAFF.

The chain employs TRBV28 and TRBJ1-6; D unresolved. CDR3 length: 15 amino acids. The V and J ends lost 5 bases and 0 bases respectively, with 8 bases between them. Germline assignment: CDR1 MDHEN and CDR2 SYDVKM. Here the CDR3 reads CASSRWSSYNSPLHF. The CDR3 region has the DNA TGTGCCAGCAGTAGGTGGAGCTCCTATAATTCACCCCTCCACTTT.

The chain uses TRBV11-1 and TRBJ1-6; 9 positions match TRBD1. The CDR3 has 15 amino acids. CDR1 and CDR2 (germline): SGHAT, FQDESV (reference sequence). Unmatched junction bases numbered 8, after V lost 5 bases and J lost 9 bases. CDR3 protein: CASSRSRQGVSPLHF. The CDR3 nucleotides are TGTGCCAGCAGCAGATCAAGACAGGGGGTTTCACCCCTCCACTTT.

DNA of the CDR3: TGTGCCACCAGTGACCCAGGGACTAGCGGGGCGCGCTCCTACAATGAGCAGTTCTTC. Protein: CATSDPGTSGARSYNEQFF. The V and J genes are TRBV24-1 and TRBJ2-1; 13 positions match TRBD2. Germline V gene sequence: CDR1 KGHDR, CDR2 SFDVKD. V lost 4 bases and J lost 0; bases outside the gene matches: 8. This CDR3 is 19 amino acids long.

The chain has TRBV25-1 and TRBJ1-6; D not resolved. The length of the CDR3 is 14 residues. CDR1 and CDR2 (germline): MGHDK, SYGVNS. The V end was cut by 4 bases, the J end by 10 bases, with 14 bases between. This CDR3 reads CASSAPGNRSPLHF. The DNA for the CDR3 is TGTGCCAGCAGTGCGCCCGGGAATCGGTCACCCCTCCACTTT.

This clone was observed once. V usage is TRBV7-9 and J usage is TRBJ2-7, with D hard to call. Germline loops: CDR1 SEHNR, CDR2 FQNEAQ (reference sequence). The CDR3 is made up of 11 amino acids. V dropped 4 bases and J dropped 5 bases, with 6 bases sitting between them. The CDR3 DNA sequence: TGTGCCAGCAGCTCCCCAAACGAGCAGTACTTC. It specifies CASSSPNEQYF.